The next 18 T cell receptor beta chains were all read from a single sample in a study of blood T cell repertoires in COVID-19 (TCRdb year 2020). Library preparation was by the immunoSEQ multiplex PCR assay. TCRdb's version of the immuneACCESS table is confined to in-frame rearrangements and falls short of the full clone set. An unresolved V gene accounts for under half of the shortfall where checked; the remainder is of unknown origin. The sample table contains 250,000 to 350,000 clones; only one count was recorded for about 87% of them. Of the sample, roughly 8% falls within the top ten clones. Source material: peripheral blood. All receptors derive from a woman between 50 and 59 years old who had recovered from COVID-19.

This clone has more than one count but fewer than ten. The chain has TRBV7-9 and TRBJ2-1; 7 nucleotides match TRBD2. The germline V gene encodes CDR1 SEHNR and CDR2 FQNEAQ (reference sequence). With 6 bases clipped from V and 12 bases from J, the junction kept 17 bases outside the gene matches. This CDR3 has 15 residues. CDR3 protein: CASRKRGGSVDVQFF. In DNA form, the CDR3 reads TGTGCCAGCAGAAAAAGAGGCGGGAGCGTGGATGTGCAGTTCTTC.

This clone was detected once. V is TRBV6-2 or TRBV6-3 and J is TRBJ2-5; possible D gene TRBD2, 6 bases. The germline CDR1 and CDR2 sequences are MNHEY and SVGEGT. The V end was cut by 5 bases, the J end by 2 bases, with 15 bases between. The CDR3 totals 15 residues. The CDR3 protein is CASSNYRRGQETQYF. CDR3 coding DNA: TGTGCCAGCAGTAACTACAGGAGGGGACAAGAGACCCAGTACTTC.

The V call is TRBV19, the J call TRBJ1-5, with 9 bases lining up with TRBD1. The CDR3 is 15 residues long. Germline V lookup: CDR1 LNHDA, CDR2 SQIVND (reference sequence). J was trimmed by 6 bases and V by 4 bases; bases with no gene match: 7. CDR3 sequence (DNA): TGTGCCAGTAGTACGCAAACAGGGGGCAGTCAGCCCCAGCATTTT. Translating it yields CASSTQTGGSQPQHF. Full variable domain (missing parts from reference TRBV19 and TRBJ1-5): DGGITQSPKYLFRKEGQNVTLSCEQNLNHDAMYWYRQDPGQGLRLIYYSQIVNDFQKGDIAEGYSVSREKKESFPLTVTSAQKNPTAFYLCASSTQTGGSQPQHFGDGTRLSIL.

The chain combines TRBV7-2 with TRBJ2-2; TRBD2 agrees at 11 bases. The V segment lost 5 bases and the J segment 3 bases; nucleotides outside the gene matches: 2. The CDR3 runs 15 residues. In germline, CDR1 is SGHTA, CDR2 FQGNSA. The CDR3 nucleotides read TGTGCCAGCAGCCGTAGCGGGGGGGACACCGGGGAGCTGTTTTTT. Residues: CASSRSGGDTGELFF.

The rearrangement links TRBV2 to TRBJ2-5, with 7 nucleotides matching TRBD2. Unmatched junction bases numbered 14, after V lost 6 bases and J lost 13 bases. CDR1 SNHLY and CDR2 FYNNEI come from the germline V gene. The CDR3 is 13 amino acids. The CDR3 is CASRGLLASVWYF. The CDR3 DNA reads TGTGCCAGCAGGGGCTTACTAGCGTCAGTATGGTACTTC.

This clone appeared a single time. The chain links TRBV3-1 (or the pseudogene TRBV3-2) to TRBJ1-1, with D hard to call. The CDR3 length is 14 residues. CDR1 and CDR2 (germline): LGHDT, YNNKEL (reference sequence). V was trimmed by 7 bases and J by 5 bases, leaving 17 bases between them. The CDR3 DNA reads TGTGCCAGCACCGCGACGGGAGGGCAGACTGAAGCTTTCTTT. Its translation: CASTATGGQTEAFF.

The chain joins TRBV10-3 to TRBJ1-1, with D possibly matching TRBD1 (5 bases). Trimming left V 9 bases short and J 3 bases short, with 8 bases between. The CDR3 length is 11 residues. Germline V gene lookup returns CDR1 ENHRY and CDR2 SYGVKD. CDR3 sequence (DNA): TGTGCCATGAGGACACACACTGAAGCTTTCTTT. Amino acid sequence: CAMRTHTEAFF.

A single count supports this clone. The rearrangement links TRBV3-1 (or the pseudogene TRBV3-2) to TRBJ1-5; possibly TRBD1 for D (6 bases). The V end lost 0 bases, the J end lost 6 bases, and 15 bases lay between the germline ends. Looked up from germline, CDR1 is LGHDT and CDR2 is YNNKEL (reference sequence). This CDR3 has 16 residues. The CDR3 bases are TGTGCCAGCAGCCAAGATCGGGGGGGCAGTTCTCAGCCCCAGCATTTT. It encodes CASSQDRGGSSQPQHF.

V gene TRBV7-2 combines with J gene TRBJ2-1, with 7 bases lining up with TRBD2. The CDR3 loop spans 16 amino acids. The V gene's germline CDR1 is SGHTA and CDR2 FQGNSA. V lost 1 base and J lost 2; bases outside the gene matches: 5. This CDR3 is CASSLVGGGAYNEQFF. CDR3 sequence (DNA): TGTGCCAGCAGCTTAGTCGGGGGAGGGGCCTACAATGAGCAGTTCTTC. Combining the CDR3 with reference TRBV7-2 and TRBJ2-1 gives the whole variable domain GAGVSQSPSNKVTEKGKDVELRCDPISGHTALYWYRQSLGQGLEFLIYFQGNSAPDKSGLPSDRFSAERTGGSVSTLTIQRTQQEDSAVYLCASSLVGGGAYNEQFFGPGTRLTVL.

This sequence joins TRBV7-3 and TRBJ2-4, with D possibly being TRBD1 (6 bases). CDR1 is SGHTA and CDR2 is FQGTGA in the germline V gene. The CDR3 has 14 residues. V shed 1 base and J shed 3 bases, with 7 bases lying between them. CDR3 DNA: TGTGCCAGCAGCTTAAACAGGGACAAAAACATTCAGTACTTC. Amino acid sequence: CASSLNRDKNIQYF.

V and J are TRBV27 and TRBJ2-1, with 9 nucleotides matching TRBD2. CDR1 is MNHEY and CDR2 is SMNVEV in the germline V gene (reference sequence). The junction had 4 bases not matched to a gene; V was cut back by 3 bases and J by 1 base. CDR3 size: 16 residues. CDR3 amino acids: CASSLVGLASYNEQFF. The DNA of the CDR3 is TGTGCCAGCAGTTTGGTGGGACTAGCTTCCTACAATGAGCAGTTCTTC.

A few counts support this clone. The J gene is TRBJ2-1, the V gene TRBV4-1; 8 bases align to TRBD2. CDR1 is MGHRA and CDR2 is YSYEKL in the germline V gene. V trimming: 5 bases; J trimming: 4 bases; junction bases outside the gene matches: 4. This CDR3 region has 14 residues. The CDR3 region is CASSEIAGYNEQFF. The DNA of the CDR3 is TGCGCCAGCAGCGAGATAGCGGGATACAATGAGCAGTTCTTC.

CDR3 region: CASSLAQRGTEAFF. CDR3 coding DNA: TGTGCCAGCAGCTTAGCGCAAAGGGGAACTGAAGCTTTCTTT. The chain employs TRBV7-2 and TRBJ1-1; D is possibly TRBD1 (5 bases). The germline V gene encodes CDR1 SGHTA and CDR2 FQGNSA. V was cut by 0 bases and J by 5 bases, with 10 bases left in between. The CDR3 covers 14 residues.

The chain uses TRBV27 and TRBJ1-5; 9 positions match TRBD1. Germline values: CDR1 MNHEY, CDR2 SMNVEV (reference sequence). J was trimmed by 3 bases and V by 3 bases; bases with no gene match: 3. This CDR3 is 15 amino acids long. The CDR3 is CASSFGTGLNQPQHF. The CDR3 DNA follows: TGTGCCAGCAGTTTTGGGACAGGGCTCAATCAGCCCCAGCATTTT.

V gene TRBV18 combines with J gene TRBJ1-2, with TRBD1 as a possible D gene (5 bases). The ends were cut back, 8 bases at V and 0 bases at J, with 16 bases in the middle. This CDR3 comprises 15 residues. The V gene's germline CDR1 is KGHSH and CDR2 LQKENI. CDR3 nucleotide sequence: TGTGCCAGCGCGGAAGGGGTCGAAGCTAACTATGGCTACACCTTC. As protein: CASAEGVEANYGYTF.

CDR3 residues: CASSLAGGPADTQYF. The CDR3 coding sequence is TGTGCCAGCAGTCTAGCGGGAGGGCCGGCAGATACGCAGTATTTT. The gene calls are TRBV7-3 and TRBJ2-3; 12 nucleotides match TRBD2. Germline trimming cut 6 bases from V and 4 bases from J; bases unmatched to any gene: 5. Per the germline V gene, CDR1 is SGHTA and CDR2 is FQGTGA. The CDR3 sequence is 15 residues long.

The chain uses TRBV4-1 and TRBJ1-6; 7 nucleotides agree with TRBD1. The V and J ends lost 3 bases and 13 bases, in that order; junction bases with no gene match: 9. The CDR3 sequence is 14 residues long. The germline gives CDR1 MGHRA, CDR2 YSYEKL. The CDR3 sequence: CASSQGDSLRPLHF. The CDR3 nucleotides read TGCGCCAGCAGCCAGGGGGACAGTCTCCGGCCCCTCCACTTT.

By share, this clone ranks as large. The chain employs TRBV28 and TRBJ1-5; D is perhaps TRBD1 (5 bases). The CDR3 sequence is 19 residues long. CDR1 is MDHEN and CDR2 is SYDVKM in the germline V gene. V shed 8 bases and J shed 0 bases, with 26 bases lying between them. The CDR3 DNA is TGTGCCAGCTACGACCGCCGGATTGGACACAAAGATAGCAATCAGCCCCAGCATTTT. This codes for CASYDRRIGHKDSNQPQHF. Using reference TRBV28 and TRBJ1-5 for the parts outside the CDR3, the full variable domain is DVKVTQSSRYLVKRTGEKVFLECVQDMDHENMFWYRQDPGLGLRLIYFSYDVKMKEKGDIPEGYSVSREKKERFSLILESASTNQTSMYLCASYDRRIGHKDSNQPQHFGDGTRLSIL.